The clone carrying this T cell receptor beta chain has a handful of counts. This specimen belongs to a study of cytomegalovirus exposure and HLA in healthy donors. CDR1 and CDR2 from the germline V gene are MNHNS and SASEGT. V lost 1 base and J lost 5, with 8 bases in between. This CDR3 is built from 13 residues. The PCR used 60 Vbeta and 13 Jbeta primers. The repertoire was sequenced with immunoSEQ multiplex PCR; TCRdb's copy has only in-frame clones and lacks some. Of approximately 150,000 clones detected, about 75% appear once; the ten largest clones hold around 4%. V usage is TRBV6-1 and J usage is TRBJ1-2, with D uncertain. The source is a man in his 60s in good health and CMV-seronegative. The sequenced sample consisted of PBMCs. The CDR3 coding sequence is TGTGCCAGCAGTGAAGACGGGAGGTATGGCTACACCTTC. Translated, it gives CASSEDGRYGYTF.